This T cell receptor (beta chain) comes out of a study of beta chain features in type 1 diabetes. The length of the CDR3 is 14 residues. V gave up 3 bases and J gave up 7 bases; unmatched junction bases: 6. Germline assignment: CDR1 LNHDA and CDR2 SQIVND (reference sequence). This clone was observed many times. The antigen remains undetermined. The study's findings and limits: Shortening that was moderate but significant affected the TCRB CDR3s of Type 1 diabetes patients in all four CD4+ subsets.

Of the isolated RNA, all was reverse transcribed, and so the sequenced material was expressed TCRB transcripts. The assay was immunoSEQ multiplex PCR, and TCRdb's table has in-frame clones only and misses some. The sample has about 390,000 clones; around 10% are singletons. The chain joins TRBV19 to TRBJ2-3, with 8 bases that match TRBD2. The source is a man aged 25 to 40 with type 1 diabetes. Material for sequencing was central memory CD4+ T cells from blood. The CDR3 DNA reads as TGTGCCAGTAGTATTGGAGCGGGGGAGAATACGCAGTATTTT. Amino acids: CASSIGAGENTQYF.